The rows below give T cell receptor beta chains drawn from one sample of a study of T cells after yellow fever vaccination. TCRdb ran MiXCR on the 5' RACE reads and lists one entry per CDR3 protein. The sample consists of a few hundred thousand distinct CDR3 sequences, under 20% of them appearing once. This specimen was PBMCs, taken before the yellow fever booster vaccination. The source is a man in his late teens or twenties who received the YFV17D yellow fever vaccine. CDR3s include the opening cysteine and the closing phenylalanine or tryptophan. The D gene is left open where the match is weak. Clone sizes are given selectively: once, few, many, or a class where the clone is expanded.

size	V	D	J	DNA	CDR3
-	TRBV7-9	-	TRBJ2-5	TGTGCCAGCAGCCCCCAAAGGGGGAAGGCTGAGGAGACCCAGTACTTC	CASSPQRGKAEETQYF
once	TRBV2	-	TRBJ1-3	TGTGCCAGCAGTGAAGTGGTTCCCTCCTCTGGAAACACCATATATTTT	CASSEVVPSSGNTIYF
many	TRBV5-1	-	TRBJ2-5	TGCGCCAGCAGCTTGGGGAGGACGAAAGAGACCCAGTACTTC	CASSLGRTKETQYF
many	TRBV7-8	TRBD2	TRBJ2-5	TGTGCCAGCAGCTTACGGACTAGCGGGTCCCAAGAGACCCAGTACTTC	CASSLRTSGSQETQYF
many	TRBV27	-	TRBJ2-7	TGTGCCAGCAGTTTAGCGGGGATCGAGCAGTACTTC	CASSLAGIEQYF
few	TRBV7-9	TRBD1	TRBJ1-3	TGTGCCAGCAGCGTGGGACAGATTGGAAACACCATATATTTT	CASSVGQIGNTIYF
many	TRBV20-1	-	TRBJ2-7	TGCAGTGCTAAAAGACAGGTGTCCTACGAGCAGTACTTC	CSAKRQVSYEQYF
-	TRBV11-3	TRBD1	TRBJ2-2	TGTGCCAGCAGCCACACAGGGGGCGCTTTGACCGGGGAGCTGTTTTTT	CASSHTGGALTGELFF
-	TRBV24-1	TRBD1	TRBJ1-4	TGTGCCACCAGTGACGCTTTGACAGGGCAAAATGAAAAACTGTTTTTT	CATSDALTGQNEKLFF
-	TRBV12-3/TRBV12-4	TRBD1	TRBJ2-2	TGTGCCAGCAGTTTGAACAGGGGGTCCCCTTGGACCGGGGAGCTGTTTTTT	CASSLNRGSPWTGELFF
many	TRBV7-3	TRBD2	TRBJ2-3	TGTGCCAGCAGCTCGGGAGGACTAGCGGGGGGCACAGATACGCAGTATTTT	CASSSGGLAGGTDTQYF